These 16 T cell receptor beta chains share one sample of origin, sequenced in a study of shared clonotypes between healthy human individuals. Clones were read by immunoSEQ multiplex PCR, and TCRdb kept only the in-frame ones, dropping some. Here the sample spans about a million clones, approximately 80% being singletons. Sequenced material: memory CD4+ T cells sorted from blood. Subset meaning: CD45RA-negative fraction. The receptors stem from a man younger than 35 in good health.

The V gene is TRBV2, the J gene TRBJ2-6, with TRBD1 matching over 7 bases. This CDR3 has 17 residues. V trimming: 7 bases; J trimming: 0 bases; junction bases outside the gene matches: 9. The V gene's germline CDR1 is SNHLY and CDR2 FYNNEI. The CDR3 sequence: CASNYRGTPSGANVLTF. Here the CDR3 DNA reads TGTGCCAGCAACTACAGGGGAACCCCCTCTGGGGCCAACGTCCTGACTTTC.

This chain uses TRBV18 with TRBJ1-3, with D uncertain. V was trimmed by 4 bases and J by 4 bases, leaving 20 bases between them. CDR3 size: 17 residues. Germline-derived CDR1 and CDR2 are KGHSH and LQKENI. For the CDR3, the DNA is TGTGCCAGCTCACTAATGTCCTCACCCCCCTCCGGAAACACCATATATTTT. Encoded protein: CASSLMSSPPSGNTIYF.

The chain employs TRBV28 and TRBJ1-5; D not certain. Deletions cut 6 bases from V and 10 bases from J, with 19 bases between. Germline assignment: CDR1 MDHEN and CDR2 SYDVKM. This CDR3 has 14 residues. CDR3 region: CASSSGEPTTPQHF. The DNA of the CDR3 is TGTGCCAGCAGCTCCGGGGAACCAACGACTCCCCAGCATTTT.

The rearrangement joins TRBV7-2 to TRBJ2-6, with 7 bases matching TRBD2. V was pared by 10 bases and J by 3 bases, with 9 bases of the junction left unmatched. The CDR3 spans 15 residues. The germline V gene encodes CDR1 SGHTA and CDR2 FQGNSA. The CDR3 coding sequence is TGTGCCATCCCTAGGCGGGAGATTGGGGCCAACGTCCTGACTTTC. Encoded protein: CAIPRREIGANVLTF.

CDR3 region: CASSPGDRAKNIQYF. The CDR3 coding sequence is TGTGCCAGCAGCCCGGGGGATCGTGCCAAAAACATTCAGTACTTC. The rearrangement links TRBV11-2 to TRBJ2-4; TRBD2 might be the D (6 bases). Germline V gene sequence: CDR1 SGHAT, CDR2 FQNNGV. CDR3 length equals 15 residues. V gave up 5 bases and J gave up 1 base, with 12 bases separating them. The full variable domain, in which reference TRBV11-2 and TRBJ2-4 provide the parts outside the CDR3, is EAGVAQSPRYKIIEKRQSVAFWCNPISGHATLYWYQQILGQGPKLLIQFQNNGVVDDSQLPKDRFSAERLKGVDSTLKIQPAKLEDSAVYLCASSPGDRAKNIQYFGAGTRLSVL.

V and J are TRBV5-6 and TRBJ2-1; a possible D gene is TRBD2 (7 bases). V was pared by 5 bases and J by 8 bases, with 14 bases between. CDR1 and CDR2 (germline): SGHDT, YYEEEE. This CDR3 has 13 residues. This CDR3 is CASRDSAGDEQFF. Here the CDR3 DNA reads TGTGCCAGCAGGGACAGCGCGGGGGATGAGCAGTTCTTC.

This chain links TRBV2 with TRBJ2-5; D is unresolved. The CDR3 has 12 amino acids. From germline, CDR1 is SNHLY and CDR2 FYNNEI. Trimming shortened V by 6 bases and J by 0 bases, and 5 bases separated the two germline ends. The CDR3 sequence is CASRAYQETQYF. The CDR3 DNA reads as TGTGCCAGCAGGGCTTACCAAGAGACCCAGTACTTC. Variable domain in full (rest from reference TRBV2 and TRBJ2-5): EPEVTQTPSHQVTQMGQEVILRCVPISNHLYFYWYRQILGQKVEFLVSFYNNEISEKSEIFDDQFSVERPDGSNFTLKIRSTKLEDSAMYFCASRAYQETQYFGPGTRLLVL.

The V gene is TRBV19, the J gene TRBJ2-3; TRBD2 matches 10 bases. Trimming cost V 5 bases and J 3 bases; bases outside gene matches: 17. The CDR3 covers 19 residues. CDR1 is LNHDA and CDR2 is SQIVND in the germline V gene (reference sequence). The CDR3 region is CASSAAGRTAGGRTDTQYF. CDR3 coding DNA: TGTGCCAGTAGTGCAGCAGGTCGGACAGCGGGAGGGAGGACAGATACGCAGTATTTT.

The V call is TRBV7-9, the J call TRBJ2-1, with D tentatively TRBD2 (5 bases). CDR3 length equals 13 residues. Germline V gives CDR1 SEHNR, CDR2 FQNEAQ (reference sequence). V was clipped by 3 bases and J by 9 bases, with 12 bases between them. The CDR3 protein is CASSFGKLGEQFF. CDR3 nucleotides: TGTGCCAGCAGCTTCGGGAAGCTCGGTGAGCAGTTCTTC. Variable domain in full (rest from reference TRBV7-9 and TRBJ2-1): DTGVSQNPRHKITKRGQNVTFRCDPISEHNRLYWYRQTLGQGPEFLTYFQNEAQLEKSRLLSDRFSAERPKGSFSTLEIQRTEQGDSAMYLCASSFGKLGEQFFGPGTRLTVL.

This chain joins TRBV19 and TRBJ2-7, with TRBD1 matching 11 bases. Unmatched junction bases numbered 7, after V lost 5 bases and J lost 4 bases. The length of the CDR3 is 15 residues. Germline-derived CDR1 and CDR2 are LNHDA and SQIVND (reference sequence). In DNA form, the CDR3 reads TGTGCCAGTAGTGCTCGGGACAGGGGGAAATACGAGCAGTACTTC. Translating gives CASSARDRGKYEQYF.

This clone was detected a few times. The J gene is TRBJ1-1, the V gene TRBV6-1, with D hard to call. The length of the CDR3 is 13 residues. V dropped 2 bases and J dropped 1 base, with 5 bases sitting between them. Germline V gene data show CDR1 as MNHNS and CDR2 as SASEGT. The CDR3 DNA reads TGTGCCAGCAGTGAACACAGGAACACTGAAGCTTTCTTT. Protein sequence: CASSEHRNTEAFF.

The table lists this clone with a count of one. The chain uses TRBV10-3 and TRBJ2-3; D not resolved. V was trimmed by 3 bases and J by 0 bases, leaving 13 bases between them. Germline lookup yields CDR1 ENHRY and CDR2 SYGVKD. The CDR3 loop spans 16 amino acids. The CDR3 region has the DNA TGTGCCATCAGTGATTTCCGTCAGACGAGCACAGATACGCAGTATTTT. Protein: CAISDFRQTSTDTQYF.

The chain carries TRBV30 and TRBJ1-2; no reliable D call. V was trimmed by 6 bases and J by 0 bases, leaving 8 bases between them. This CDR3 has 12 residues. The germline V gene encodes CDR1 GTSNPN and CDR2 SVGIG (reference sequence). CDR3 coding DNA: TGTGCCTGTCGGCCCACTAACTATGGCTACACCTTC. Translation: CACRPTNYGYTF.

The chain links TRBV6-1 to TRBJ2-4; either TRBD1 or TRBD2 may supply D (5 bases each). CDR3 length: 13 residues. With 1 base removed from V and 7 bases from J, the gap between germline ends came to 8 bases. Germline values: CDR1 MNHNS, CDR2 SASEGT. The CDR3 DNA sequence: TGTGCCAGCAGTGAAGTTGAGGGGAACATTCAGTACTTC. Translated, it gives CASSEVEGNIQYF.

The V gene is TRBV28, the J gene TRBJ1-2, with a tentative D call TRBD1 (6 bases). CDR1 is MDHEN, CDR2 SYDVKM, per germline. V shed 3 bases and J shed 5 bases, with 13 bases lying between them. The CDR3 extends over 14 amino acids. CDR3 DNA sequence: TGTGCCAGCAGTTTGCGGGGGCAGTGGTATGGCTACACCTTC. Translation gives CASSLRGQWYGYTF.

The chain joins TRBV7-2 to TRBJ2-5, with no clear D. V lost 0 bases to trimming and J lost 8 bases, with 7 bases between them. In germline, CDR1 is SGHTA, CDR2 FQGNSA. This CDR3 region has 12 residues. The CDR3 loop is CASSLAKRTQYF. For the CDR3, the DNA is TGTGCCAGCAGCTTAGCGAAGAGAACCCAGTACTTC.